The 31 T cell receptor beta chains presented below share a single source sample, sequenced in a study of cytomegalovirus exposure and HLA in healthy donors. Researchers ran the PCR with 60 Vbeta and 13 Jbeta primers. Here immunoSEQ multiplex PCR was the method, and the copy in TCRdb shows in-frame clones only, minus some. The listing records 200,000 or so clones. The sequencing input was PBMCs. The receptor source for this set is a boy aged 10-17 years in good health and CMV-seronegative.

V gene TRBV4-2 combines with J gene TRBJ1-1; perhaps TRBD1 as D (5 bases). The CDR3 has 15 amino acids. V was clipped by 1 base and J by 3 bases, with 12 bases between them. Germline V gene data show CDR1 as LGHNA and CDR2 as YNFKEQ. The chain's CDR3 is CASSQVGGRDTEAFF. CDR3 sequence (DNA): TGTGCCAGCAGCCAAGTTGGGGGGAGGGACACTGAAGCTTTCTTT.

Here the CDR3 reads CSIMDRAGQPQHF. In nucleotides, the CDR3 is TGCAGCATTATGGACAGGGCGGGTCAGCCCCAGCATTTT. V and J are TRBV29-1 and TRBJ1-5; the match to TRBD1 covers 8 bases. Germline CDR1 is SQVTM and CDR2 is ANQGSEA. Trimming removed 8 bases from V and 6 bases from J; junction bases left unmatched: 9. CDR3 length: 13 residues.

The genes are TRBV28 and TRBJ2-2; TRBD1 aligns across 10 bases. Germline loops: CDR1 MDHEN, CDR2 SYDVKM. Unmatched junction bases numbered 5, after V lost 4 bases and J lost 0 bases. There are 17 residues in the CDR3. The CDR3 nucleotides are TGTGCCAGCAGTTGGGGGACAGGGGCCACGAACACCGGGGAGCTGTTTTTT. This sequence encodes CASSWGTGATNTGELFF.

The chain carries TRBV5-4 and TRBJ2-7; the match to TRBD1 covers 8 bases. After removal of 5 bases from V and 3 bases from J, the junction contained 13 bases not matched to a gene. The CDR3 runs to 16 residues. Per the germline V gene, CDR1 is SGHNT and CDR2 is YYREEE (reference sequence). This chain's CDR3 is CASSLPLGQGGYEQYF. The CDR3 DNA reads TGTGCCAGCAGTCTGCCCCTCGGACAGGGAGGCTACGAGCAGTACTTC.

CDR3 bases: TGCGCCAGCAGCCACCCTAGGGGGGGGTCCACAGATACGCAGTATTTT. Amino acid sequence: CASSHPRGGSTDTQYF. The chain uses TRBV4-1 and TRBJ2-3, with a weak D call TRBD2 (7 bases). The CDR3 extends over 16 amino acids. Trimming left V 3 bases short and J 2 bases short, with 15 bases between. Germline CDR1 is MGHRA and CDR2 is YSYEKL.

V and J are TRBV7-3 and TRBJ2-6; a possible D gene is TRBD2 (5 bases). Looked up from germline, CDR1 is SGHTA and CDR2 is FQGTGA. This CDR3 region has 17 residues. The germline V and J ends were trimmed by 5 bases and 0 bases, with 14 bases remaining between them. Here the CDR3 DNA reads TGTGCCAGCAGCGAAGGATCGGGGAACTCTGGGGCCAACGTCCTGACTTTC. This encodes CASSEGSGNSGANVLTF.

CDR3 loop: CASSVQGRGTEAFF. The CDR3 DNA sequence: TGTGCCAGCAGCGTACAGGGTAGGGGCACTGAAGCTTTCTTT. The chain combines TRBV11-2 with TRBJ1-1; D is possibly TRBD1 (6 bases). V gave up 5 bases and J gave up 4 bases, with 14 bases separating them. Germline assignment: CDR1 SGHAT and CDR2 FQNNGV. The length of the CDR3 is 14 residues.

This chain links TRBV4-1 with TRBJ2-1, with TRBD1 identical over 8 bases. Unmatched junction bases numbered 5, after V lost 4 bases and J lost 6 bases. The germline gives CDR1 MGHRA, CDR2 YSYEKL. The CDR3 consists of 14 residues. CDR3 DNA sequence: TGCGCCAGCAGCCCTGGGACAGGAGGCAATGAGCAGTTCTTC. This codes for CASSPGTGGNEQFF.

Notes on this clone: The germline gene is not matched at one end of the junction; a read error may be the cause. The rearrangement links TRBV6-1 to TRBJ1-2; D call uncertain. The CDR3 is 13 amino acids. Germline assignment: CDR1 MNHNS and CDR2 SASEGT. Here the CDR3 reads CASSEVPQYGYTF. The DNA for the CDR3 is TGTGCCAGCAGCGAAGTCCCACAATATGGCTACACCTTC.

The V call is TRBV7-9, the J call TRBJ2-1; the match to TRBD1 covers 9 bases. CDR3 size: 12 residues. Germline V CDR1 and CDR2: SEHNR, FQNEAQ (reference sequence). V lost 6 bases to trimming and J lost 8 bases; unmatched junction nucleotides: 2. The CDR3 region has the DNA TGTGCCAGCAGTTGGGACAGGGATGAGCAGTTCTTC. Translation: CASSWDRDEQFF.

The rearrangement links TRBV9 to TRBJ2-7, with 8 bases matching TRBD2. The CDR3 has 16 residues. J gave up 4 bases and V 4 bases, and 13 bases lay outside the gene matches. The germline V gene encodes CDR1 SGDLS and CDR2 YYNGEE. The DNA for the CDR3 is TGTGCCAGCAGCCCTCGAGGTGACGGGGGGGCTTACGAGCAGTACTTC. Translation: CASSPRGDGGAYEQYF.

The chain carries TRBV11-2 and TRBJ2-1; D perhaps matches TRBD1 (5 bases). There are 15 residues in the CDR3. V was clipped by 2 bases and J by 5 bases, with 13 bases between them. Germline loops: CDR1 SGHAT, CDR2 FQNNGV. The CDR3, as DNA: TGTGCCAGCAGCTTATTCCAGGGTCCAAACAATGAGCAGTTCTTC. It translates to CASSLFQGPNNEQFF.

The rearrangement links TRBV29-1 to TRBJ1-5, with D perhaps matching TRBD1 (5 bases). The CDR3 has 14 amino acids. Per the germline V gene, CDR1 is SQVTM and CDR2 is ANQGSEA. Trimming pared 5 bases from V and 4 bases from J, leaving 15 bases between. The CDR3 region has the DNA TGCAGCGTTTCCCAAGGGACTGAAAATCAGCCCCAGCATTTT. It translates to CSVSQGTENQPQHF.

V usage is TRBV5-4 and J usage is TRBJ2-5; the match to TRBD2 covers 8 bases. This CDR3 comprises 16 residues. Germline values: CDR1 SGHNT, CDR2 YYREEE (reference sequence). V gave up 1 base and J gave up 5 bases; unmatched junction bases: 10. CDR3 residues: CASSLRERGRAETQYF. The DNA for the CDR3 is TGTGCCAGCAGCTTGAGAGAGCGGGGGAGGGCTGAGACCCAGTACTTC.

Turning to this clone: Sequence at one end of the junction differs from germline and may be a read error. The gene calls are TRBV7-7 and TRBJ2-1; 9 bases map to TRBD2. The CDR3 totals 18 residues. The germline V gene encodes CDR1 SSHAT and CDR2 FNYEAQ (reference sequence). Here the CDR3 DNA reads TGTGCTAGCAGCTTAAATAGCGGGGGCTTAGCCCCTTACAATGAGCAGTTCTTC. Translation: CASSLNSGGLAPYNEQFF.

The J gene is TRBJ2-3, the V gene TRBV4-2; 8 bases are a match to TRBD1. CDR1 is LGHNA and CDR2 is YNFKEQ in the germline V gene. V was pared by 3 bases and J by 5 bases, with 7 bases of the junction left unmatched. The CDR3 loop spans 15 amino acids. The CDR3 loop reads CASSHPTGDIDTQYF. Here the CDR3 DNA reads TGTGCCAGCAGCCACCCGACAGGGGACATAGATACGCAGTATTTT.

The CDR3, as DNA: TGCGCCAGCAGCTTGGCCCGGGGAGAAGGTACCGGGGAGCTGTTTTTT. As protein: CASSLARGEGTGELFF. The J gene is TRBJ2-2, the V gene TRBV5-1; a possible D gene is TRBD2 (5 bases). Trimming stripped 0 bases from V and 5 bases from J, with 14 bases between. Germline CDR1 and CDR2: SGHRS and YFSETQ. The CDR3 is 16 residues long.

The gene calls are TRBV19 and TRBJ2-1; D may be TRBD1 (6 bases). The ends were cut back, 7 bases at V and 0 bases at J, with 10 bases in the middle. This CDR3 has 14 residues. CDR1 and CDR2 from the germline V gene are LNHDA and SQIVND (reference sequence). The CDR3 DNA reads TGTGCCAGTAAGGGGGAGAGCTCCTACAATGAGCAGTTCTTC. Translation gives CASKGESSYNEQFF.

The J gene is TRBJ1-1, the V gene TRBV11-2, with D uncertain. Trimming took off 1 base at V and 5 bases at J, with 14 bases between the two ends. Per the germline V gene, CDR1 is SGHAT and CDR2 is FQNNGV. The CDR3 length is 15 residues. The CDR3 here is CASSLAPRTGTEAFF. The CDR3 nucleotides read TGTGCCAGCAGCTTAGCCCCGAGGACGGGGACTGAAGCTTTCTTT.

The rearrangement uses TRBV4-1 and TRBJ2-2; D unclear. The CDR3 contains 12 residues. The V gene's germline CDR1 is MGHRA and CDR2 YSYEKL. V was clipped by 3 bases and J by 10 bases, with 9 bases between them. The CDR3 DNA sequence: TGCGCCAGCAGCCACCCGAGAGAGGAGCTGTTTTTT. Its protein product is CASSHPREELFF.

The chain links TRBV7-6 to TRBJ2-5; the D gene is possibly TRBD1 (6 bases). The CDR3 extends over 15 amino acids. V lost 4 bases, J lost 1 base, and 13 bases lay in between. Germline V gene lookup returns CDR1 SGHVS and CDR2 FNYEAQ. The CDR3 region is CASSSPWGRQETQYF. DNA of the CDR3: TGTGCCAGCAGCTCCCCATGGGGGCGCCAAGAGACCCAGTACTTC.

This chain connects TRBV5-1 to TRBJ2-2; D remains unclear. CDR3 length: 11 residues. V was shortened by 7 bases and J by 7 bases, with 8 bases between the two germline ends. Looked up from germline, CDR1 is SGHRS and CDR2 is YFSETQ. CDR3 in amino acids: CASSRDGELFF. DNA for the CDR3: TGCGCCAGCTCCCGAGACGGGGAGCTGTTTTTT.

The chain has TRBV4-1 and TRBJ2-7, with D perhaps matching TRBD1 (6 bases). The germline V gene encodes CDR1 MGHRA and CDR2 YSYEKL. CDR3 size: 13 residues. V gave up 3 bases and J gave up 7 bases, with 13 bases separating them. The CDR3 coding sequence is TGCGCCAGCAGCCAGGACAGTGATTGGGAGCAGTACTTC. Translating it yields CASSQDSDWEQYF.

The rearrangement joins TRBV5-4 to TRBJ1-6; D possibly corresponds to TRBD1 (6 bases). This CDR3 has 15 residues. From germline, CDR1 is SGHNT and CDR2 YYREEE (reference sequence). The ends were cut back, 3 bases at V and 7 bases at J, with 14 bases in the middle. CDR3 nucleotides: TGTGCCAGCAGCTCTGGGGGCGCGCGAAATTCACCCCTCCACTTT. Protein sequence: CASSSGGARNSPLHF.

The DNA for the CDR3 is TGTGCCAGCAGCTCGCCTGGCCGACTGTTTTTT. This codes for CASSSPGRLFF. V gene TRBV7-9 combines with J gene TRBJ1-4; D not certain. Per the germline V gene, CDR1 is SEHNR and CDR2 is FQNEAQ (reference sequence). This CDR3 contains 11 residues. V was trimmed by 4 bases and J by 13 bases, leaving 10 bases between them.

The chain is built from TRBV30 and TRBJ1-6; the D gene is possibly TRBD1 (5 bases). CDR1 and CDR2 (germline): GTSNPN, SVGIG (reference sequence). The CDR3 contains 15 residues. The germline V and J ends were trimmed by 2 bases and 3 bases, with 11 bases remaining between them. CDR3 sequence reads: CAWSTRQYYNSPLHF. In nucleotides, the CDR3 is TGTGCCTGGAGTACTCGACAGTACTATAATTCACCCCTCCACTTT.

The chain is built from TRBV7-9 and TRBJ1-6; D ambiguous. This CDR3 has 15 amino acids. CDR1 is SEHNR and CDR2 is FQNEAQ in the germline V gene (reference sequence). Trimming took 5 bases from V and 9 from J, leaving 17 bases between them. The CDR3 region has the DNA TGTGCCAGCAGCCCCCCGGTTATAGCTGGTTCACCCCTCCACTTT. Amino acids: CASSPPVIAGSPLHF. Full variable domain (outside the CDR3, taken from reference TRBV7-9 and TRBJ1-6): DTGVSQNPRHKITKRGQNVTFRCDPISEHNRLYWYRQTLGQGPEFLTYFQNEAQLEKSRLLSDRFSAERPKGSFSTLEIQRTEQGDSAMYLCASSPPVIAGSPLHFGNGTRLTVT.

J is TRBJ2-2 and V is TRBV7-7; TRBD2 might be the D (5 bases). The CDR3 sequence is 15 residues long. Germline CDR1 is SSHAT and CDR2 is FNYEAQ (reference sequence). V was cut by 5 bases and J by 6 bases, with 16 bases left in between. Written as DNA, the CDR3 is TGTGCCAGCAGCCCGGTTTTAGGGAGTGCCGGGGAGCTGTTTTTT. Encoded protein: CASSPVLGSAGELFF.

This chain joins TRBV5-6 and TRBJ2-1, with unresolved D. The CDR3 has 14 amino acids. Trimming shortened V by 0 bases and J by 1 base, and 5 bases separated the two germline ends. The germline V gene encodes CDR1 SGHDT and CDR2 YYEEEE. The CDR3 sequence is CASSLEISYNEQFF. CDR3 nucleotide sequence: TGTGCCAGCAGCTTGGAAATATCCTACAATGAGCAGTTCTTC.

The chain recombines TRBV27 with TRBJ2-7; weak D call: TRBD2 (7 bases). CDR3 length: 13 amino acids. V shed 6 bases and J shed 4 bases, with 13 bases lying between them. The germline gives CDR1 MNHEY, CDR2 SMNVEV (reference sequence). The CDR3 sequence: CASRGGGEYEQYF. The CDR3 bases are TGTGCCAGCAGGGGAGGGGGGGAGTACGAGCAGTACTTC.

The chain carries TRBV5-6 and TRBJ2-7; D not resolved. CDR3 length: 12 amino acids. Trimming left V 3 bases short and J 2 bases short, with 6 bases between. In germline, CDR1 is SGHDT, CDR2 YYEEEE. The CDR3 bases are TGTGCCAGCAGCTCTGCGGCCTACGAGCAGTACTTC. Encoded protein: CASSSAAYEQYF.